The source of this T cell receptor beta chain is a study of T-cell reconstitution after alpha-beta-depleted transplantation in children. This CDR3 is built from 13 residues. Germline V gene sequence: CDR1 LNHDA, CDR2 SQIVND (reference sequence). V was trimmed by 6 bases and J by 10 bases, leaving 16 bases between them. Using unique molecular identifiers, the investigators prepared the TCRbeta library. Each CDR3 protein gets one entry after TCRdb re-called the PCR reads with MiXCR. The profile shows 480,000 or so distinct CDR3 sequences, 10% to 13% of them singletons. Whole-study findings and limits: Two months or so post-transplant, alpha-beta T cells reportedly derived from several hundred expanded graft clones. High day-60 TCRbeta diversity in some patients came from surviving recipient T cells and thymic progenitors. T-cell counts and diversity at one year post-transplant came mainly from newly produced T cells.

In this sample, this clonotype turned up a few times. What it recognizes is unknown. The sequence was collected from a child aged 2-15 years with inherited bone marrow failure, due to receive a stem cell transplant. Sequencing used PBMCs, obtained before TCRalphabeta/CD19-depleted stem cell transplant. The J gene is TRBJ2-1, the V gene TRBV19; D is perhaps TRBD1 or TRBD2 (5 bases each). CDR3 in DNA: TGTGCCAGTAGATCCCTGGGGGAGAGCGAGCAGTTCTTC. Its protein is CASRSLGESEQFF.